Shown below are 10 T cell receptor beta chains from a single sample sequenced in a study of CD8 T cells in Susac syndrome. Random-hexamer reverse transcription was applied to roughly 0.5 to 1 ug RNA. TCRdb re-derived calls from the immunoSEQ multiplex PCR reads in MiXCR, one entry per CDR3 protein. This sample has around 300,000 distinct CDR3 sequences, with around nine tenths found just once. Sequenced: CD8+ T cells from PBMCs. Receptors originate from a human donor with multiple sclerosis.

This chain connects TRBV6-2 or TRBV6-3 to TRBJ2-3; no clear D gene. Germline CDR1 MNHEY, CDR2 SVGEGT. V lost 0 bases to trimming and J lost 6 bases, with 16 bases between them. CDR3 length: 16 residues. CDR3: CASSYSMDGVGDTQYF. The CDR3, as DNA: TGTGCCAGCAGTTACTCGATGGATGGCGTGGGGGATACGCAGTATTTT.

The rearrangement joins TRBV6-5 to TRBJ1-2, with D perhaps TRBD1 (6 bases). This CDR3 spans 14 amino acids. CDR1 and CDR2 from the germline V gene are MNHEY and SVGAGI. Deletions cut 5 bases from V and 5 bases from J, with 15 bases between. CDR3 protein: CASSPQGLGYGYTF. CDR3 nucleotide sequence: TGTGCCAGCAGTCCACAGGGCTTAGGGTATGGCTACACCTTC.

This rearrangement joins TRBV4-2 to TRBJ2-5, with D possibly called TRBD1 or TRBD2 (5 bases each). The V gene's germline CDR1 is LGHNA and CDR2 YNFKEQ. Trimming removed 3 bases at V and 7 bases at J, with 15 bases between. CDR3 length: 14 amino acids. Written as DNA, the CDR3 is TGTGCCAGCAGCCAGGGGGTCTCGGCCGGGACCCAGTACTTC. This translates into CASSQGVSAGTQYF.

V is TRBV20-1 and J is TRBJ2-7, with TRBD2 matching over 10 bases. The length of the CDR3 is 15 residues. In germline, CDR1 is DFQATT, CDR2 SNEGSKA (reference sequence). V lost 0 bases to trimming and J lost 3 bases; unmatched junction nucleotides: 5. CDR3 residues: CSARDPGTSDYEQYF. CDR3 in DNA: TGCAGTGCTAGAGATCCAGGGACTAGCGACTACGAGCAGTACTTC.

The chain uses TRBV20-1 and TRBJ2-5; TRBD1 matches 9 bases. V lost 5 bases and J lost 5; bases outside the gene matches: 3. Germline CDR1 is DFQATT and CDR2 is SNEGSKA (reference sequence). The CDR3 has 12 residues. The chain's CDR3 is CSAGTGPETQYF. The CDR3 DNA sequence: TGCAGTGCTGGGACAGGGCCGGAGACCCAGTACTTC.

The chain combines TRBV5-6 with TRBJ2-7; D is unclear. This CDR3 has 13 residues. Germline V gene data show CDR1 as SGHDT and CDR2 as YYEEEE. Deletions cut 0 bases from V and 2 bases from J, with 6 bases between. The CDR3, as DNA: TGTGCCAGCAGCTTGGCGGCGGCCTACGAGCAGTACTTC. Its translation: CASSLAAAYEQYF. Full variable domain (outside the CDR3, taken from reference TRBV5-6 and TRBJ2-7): DAGVTQSPTHLIKTRGQQVTLRCSPKSGHDTVSWYQQALGQGPQFIFQYYEEEERQRGNFPDRFSGHQFPNYSSELNVNALLLGDSALYLCASSLAAAYEQYFGPGTRLTVT.

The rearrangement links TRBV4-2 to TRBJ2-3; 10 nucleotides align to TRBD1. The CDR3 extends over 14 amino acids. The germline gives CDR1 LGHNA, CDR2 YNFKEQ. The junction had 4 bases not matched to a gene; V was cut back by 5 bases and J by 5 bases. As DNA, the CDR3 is TGTGCCAGCAGCGACAGGGGGCGCGGAGATACGCAGTATTTT. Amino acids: CASSDRGRGDTQYF.

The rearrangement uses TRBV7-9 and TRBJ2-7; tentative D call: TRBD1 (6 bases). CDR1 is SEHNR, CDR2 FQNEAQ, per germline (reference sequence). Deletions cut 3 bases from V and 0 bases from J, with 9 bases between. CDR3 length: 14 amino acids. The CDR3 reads CASSFRDTSYEQYF. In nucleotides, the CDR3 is TGTGCCAGCAGCTTCCGGGACACCTCCTACGAGCAGTACTTC.

CDR3 sequence reads: CAISGLREADTQYF. The CDR3 nucleotides read TGTGCCATCAGTGGTCTCCGAGAGGCAGATACGCAGTATTTT. The genes are TRBV10-3 and TRBJ2-3; D unresolved. The length of the CDR3 is 14 residues. The germline gives CDR1 ENHRY, CDR2 SYGVKD. V lost 4 bases, J lost 4 bases, and 12 bases lay in between.

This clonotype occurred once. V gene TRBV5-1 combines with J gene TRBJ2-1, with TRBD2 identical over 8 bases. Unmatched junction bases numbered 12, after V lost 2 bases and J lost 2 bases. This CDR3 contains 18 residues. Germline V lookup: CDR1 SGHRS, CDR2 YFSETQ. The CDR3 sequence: CASSFLPLSGLAYNEQFF. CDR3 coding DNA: TGCGCCAGCAGCTTCCTCCCCCTCTCGGGACTAGCCTACAATGAGCAGTTCTTC.